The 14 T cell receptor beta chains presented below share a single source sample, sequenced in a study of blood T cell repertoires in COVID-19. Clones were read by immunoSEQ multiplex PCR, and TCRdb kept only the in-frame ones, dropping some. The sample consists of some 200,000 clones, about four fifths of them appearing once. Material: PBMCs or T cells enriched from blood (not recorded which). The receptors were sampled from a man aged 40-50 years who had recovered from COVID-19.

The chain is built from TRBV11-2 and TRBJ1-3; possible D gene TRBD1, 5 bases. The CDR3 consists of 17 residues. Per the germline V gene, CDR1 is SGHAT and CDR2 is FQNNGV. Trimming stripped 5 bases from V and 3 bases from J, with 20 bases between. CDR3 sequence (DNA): TGTGCCAGCAGCCTACGGGGAGGGACGGTGGATGGAAACACCATATATTTT. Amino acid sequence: CASSLRGGTVDGNTIYF.

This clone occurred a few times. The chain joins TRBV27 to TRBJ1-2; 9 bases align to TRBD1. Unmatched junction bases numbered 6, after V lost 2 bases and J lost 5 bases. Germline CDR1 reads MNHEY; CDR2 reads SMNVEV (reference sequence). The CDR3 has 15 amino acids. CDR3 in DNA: TGTGCCAGCAGTTTAGCCCGGGACAGGGTTTATGGCTACACCTTC. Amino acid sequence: CASSLARDRVYGYTF.

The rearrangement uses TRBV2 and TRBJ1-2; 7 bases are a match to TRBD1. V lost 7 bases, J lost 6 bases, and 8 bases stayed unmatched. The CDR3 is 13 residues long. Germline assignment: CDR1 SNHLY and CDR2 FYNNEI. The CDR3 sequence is CASTDGDSDGYTF. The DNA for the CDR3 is TGTGCCAGCACCGACGGGGACAGTGATGGCTACACCTTC.

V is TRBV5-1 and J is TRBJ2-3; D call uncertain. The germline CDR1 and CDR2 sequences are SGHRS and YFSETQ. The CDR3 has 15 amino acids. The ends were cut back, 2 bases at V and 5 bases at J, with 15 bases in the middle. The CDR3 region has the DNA TGCGCCAGCAGCTTTTTGGGCCCGCCCGAAGATACGCAGTATTTT. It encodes CASSFLGPPEDTQYF. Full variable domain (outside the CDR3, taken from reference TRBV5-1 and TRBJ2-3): KAGVTQTPRYLIKTRGQQVTLSCSPISGHRSVSWYQQTPGQGLQFLFEYFSETQRNKGNFPGRFSGRQFSNSRSEMNVSTLELGDSALYLCASSFLGPPEDTQYFGPGTRLTVL.

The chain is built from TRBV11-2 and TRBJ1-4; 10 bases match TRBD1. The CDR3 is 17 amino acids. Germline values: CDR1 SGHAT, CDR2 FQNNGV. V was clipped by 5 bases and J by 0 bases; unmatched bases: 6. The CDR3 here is CASSPRQGAATNEKLFF. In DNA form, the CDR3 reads TGTGCCAGCAGCCCGCGACAGGGGGCAGCAACTAATGAAAAACTGTTTTTT.

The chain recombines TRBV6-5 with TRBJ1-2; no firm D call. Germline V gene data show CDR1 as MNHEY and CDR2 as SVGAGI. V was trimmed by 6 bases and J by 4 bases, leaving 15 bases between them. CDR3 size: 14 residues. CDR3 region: CASRSRGLSYGYTF. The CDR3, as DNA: TGTGCCAGCAGATCTCGAGGGTTGAGCTATGGCTACACCTTC.

The CDR3: CASSSCRTGGSYSNQPQHF. In DNA form, the CDR3 reads TGTGCCAGCAGCTCCTGCAGGACAGGGGGATCTTATAGCAATCAGCCCCAGCATTTT. The chain links TRBV7-6 to TRBJ1-5; TRBD1 matches at 10 bases. With 4 bases clipped from V and 0 bases from J, the junction kept 12 bases outside the gene matches. CDR1 SGHVS and CDR2 FNYEAQ come from the germline V gene. The CDR3 length is 19 residues.

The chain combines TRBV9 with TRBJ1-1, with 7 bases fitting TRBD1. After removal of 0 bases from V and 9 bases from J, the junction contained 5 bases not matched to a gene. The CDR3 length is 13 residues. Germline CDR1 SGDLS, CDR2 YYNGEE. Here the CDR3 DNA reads TGTGCCAGCAGCGTAGACAGGGGCACGCAAGCTTTCTTT. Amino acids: CASSVDRGTQAFF.

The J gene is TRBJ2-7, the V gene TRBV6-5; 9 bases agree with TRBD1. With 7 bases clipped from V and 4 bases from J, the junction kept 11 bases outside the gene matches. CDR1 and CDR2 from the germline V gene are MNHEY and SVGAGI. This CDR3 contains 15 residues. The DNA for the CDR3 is TGTGCCAGCACTAGGATCGGGACAGGGATGTACGAGCAGTACTTC. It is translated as CASTRIGTGMYEQYF.

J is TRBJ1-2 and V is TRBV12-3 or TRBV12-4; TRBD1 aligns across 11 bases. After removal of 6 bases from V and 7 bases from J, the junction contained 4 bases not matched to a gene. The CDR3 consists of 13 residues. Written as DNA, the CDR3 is TGTGCCAGCAGCCCCGGGACAGGGGGTGGCTACACCTTC. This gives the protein CASSPGTGGGYTF.

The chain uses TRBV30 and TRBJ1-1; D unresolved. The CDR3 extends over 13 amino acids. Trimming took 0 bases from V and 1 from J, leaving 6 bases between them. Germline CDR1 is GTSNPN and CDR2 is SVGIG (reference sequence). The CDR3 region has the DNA TGTGCCTGGAGTGTGGGCCCGAACACTGAAGCTTTCTTT. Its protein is CAWSVGPNTEAFF.

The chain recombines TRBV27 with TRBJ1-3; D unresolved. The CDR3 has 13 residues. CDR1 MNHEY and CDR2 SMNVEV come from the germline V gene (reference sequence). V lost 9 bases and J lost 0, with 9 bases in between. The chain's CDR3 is CASNWSSGNTIYF. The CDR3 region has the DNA TGTGCCAGTAACTGGAGCTCTGGAAACACCATATATTTT.

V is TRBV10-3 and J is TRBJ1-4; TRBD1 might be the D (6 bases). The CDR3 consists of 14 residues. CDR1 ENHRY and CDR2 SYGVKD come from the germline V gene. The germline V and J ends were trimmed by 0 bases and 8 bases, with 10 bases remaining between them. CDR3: CAISESNRVEKLFF. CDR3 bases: TGTGCCATCAGTGAGTCGAACAGGGTAGAAAAACTGTTTTTT.

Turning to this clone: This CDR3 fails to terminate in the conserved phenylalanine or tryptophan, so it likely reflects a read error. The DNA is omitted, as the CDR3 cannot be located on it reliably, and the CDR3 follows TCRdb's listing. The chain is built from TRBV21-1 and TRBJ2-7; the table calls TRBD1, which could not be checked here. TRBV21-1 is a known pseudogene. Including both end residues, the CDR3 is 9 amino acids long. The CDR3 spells CASKDRPCI.